The next 14 T cell receptor beta chains were all read from a single sample in a study of cytomegalovirus exposure and HLA in healthy donors. PCR used 60 Vbeta primers and 13 Jbeta primers. Some clones are missing from TCRdb's copy, which holds only in-frame ones; the method was immunoSEQ multiplex PCR. Of 200,000 or so clones detected, approximately 78% appear once; the ten largest clones hold 6.5%. The specimen was PBMCs. All receptors derive from a woman between 45 and 65 years old in good health and CMV-seropositive.

This chain uses TRBV6-4 with TRBJ1-2, with 10 bases lining up with TRBD1. J was trimmed by 8 bases and V by 4 bases; bases with no gene match: 10. Germline V CDR1 and CDR2: MRHNA, SNTAGT. The CDR3 length is 15 residues. CDR3 in amino acids: CASSAQGQGFGGYTF. The CDR3 DNA reads TGTGCCAGCAGTGCACAGGGACAGGGGTTTGGAGGCTACACCTTC.

The chain recombines TRBV7-9 with TRBJ2-4, with a tentative D call TRBD2 (6 bases). V gave up 5 bases and J gave up 0 bases, with 23 bases separating them. CDR1 SEHNR and CDR2 FQNEAQ come from the germline V gene (reference sequence). This CDR3 is built from 19 residues. The CDR3, as DNA: TGTGCCAGCAGCCTAAAGACATCGGAGGCGGGAAAAGCCAAAAACATTCAGTACTTC. This gives the protein CASSLKTSEAGKAKNIQYF.

For this clone: Different DNA sequences within this sample yield the same CDR3. V gene TRBV7-9 combines with J gene TRBJ1-4; unclear D gene. Deletions cut 5 bases from V and 6 bases from J, with 16 bases between. Looked up from germline, CDR1 is SEHNR and CDR2 is FQNEAQ (reference sequence). The CDR3 is 15 residues long. CDR3 loop: CASSLRGGIDEKLFF. The CDR3 nucleotides are TGTGCCAGCAGCCTACGTGGAGGGATTGATGAAAAACTGTTTTTT.

This clone was detected only a few times. The chain recombines TRBV7-9 with TRBJ1-5; TRBD1 might be the D (6 bases). This CDR3 is 14 amino acids long. Trimming cost V 1 base and J 5 bases, with 9 bases left between them. The germline V gene has CDR1 SEHNR and CDR2 FQNEAQ (reference sequence). The CDR3 reads CASSLGQGYQPQHF. The CDR3 nucleotides read TGTGCCAGCAGCTTAGGGCAGGGGTATCAGCCCCAGCATTTT.

This chain links TRBV2 with TRBJ2-7; 7 nucleotides align to TRBD1. CDR3 length: 14 amino acids. The V segment lost 6 bases and the J segment 3 bases; nucleotides outside the gene matches: 8. Germline V lookup: CDR1 SNHLY, CDR2 FYNNEI. Here the CDR3 DNA reads TGTGCCAGCAGCGCTAACAGGGGAAGCTACGAGCAGTACTTC. Its protein is CASSANRGSYEQYF.

The chain employs TRBV12-5 and TRBJ2-7; tentative D call: TRBD2 (7 bases). V lost 4 bases and J 5 bases, leaving 15 bases between the germline ends. CDR1 and CDR2 from the germline V gene are LGHNT and FRNRAP. The CDR3 length is 14 residues. The DNA for the CDR3 is TGTGCTAGTGGTTCACCCTTGCGGGGGCACGAGCAGTACTTC. The encoded protein is CASGSPLRGHEQYF.

This CDR3 reads CASSQGRTGYTEAFF. In DNA form, the CDR3 reads TGCGCCAGCAGCCAAGGGCGGACGGGGTACACTGAAGCTTTCTTT. The chain links TRBV4-1 to TRBJ1-1; D not certain. The CDR3 is 15 amino acids. The V end lost 1 base, the J end lost 3 bases, and 12 bases lay between the germline ends. The germline gives CDR1 MGHRA, CDR2 YSYEKL.

This chain connects TRBV28 to TRBJ2-6; D unresolved. The CDR3 loop spans 15 amino acids. CDR1 and CDR2 from the germline V gene are MDHEN and SYDVKM. The V end was cut by 2 bases, the J end by 0 bases, with 5 bases between. The CDR3: CASSLVLSGANVLTF. The CDR3 DNA follows: TGTGCCAGCAGTTTAGTCCTCTCTGGGGCCAACGTCCTGACTTTC. The variable domain in full, with the rest retrieved from reference TRBV28 and TRBJ2-6, is DVKVTQSSRYLVKRTGEKVFLECVQDMDHENMFWYRQDPGLGLRLIYFSYDVKMKEKGDIPEGYSVSREKKERFSLILESASTNQTSMYLCASSLVLSGANVLTFGAGSRLTVL.

This clone was counted between two and nine times. Germline and junction disagree at one end, which may indicate a read error. The chain uses TRBV7-7 and TRBJ2-5; 10 bases map to TRBD2. The CDR3 has 15 residues. CDR1 is SSHAT and CDR2 is FNYEAQ in the germline V gene (reference sequence). Written as DNA, the CDR3 is TGTGCTAGCAGCCCTAGCGGGGGTCACCAAGAGACCCAGTACTTC. Translated: CASSPSGGHQETQYF.

The V gene is TRBV7-9, the J gene TRBJ1-2; 7 bases align to TRBD1. The germline CDR1 and CDR2 sequences are SEHNR and FQNEAQ (reference sequence). The CDR3 has 16 residues. Unmatched junction bases numbered 13, after V lost 1 base and J lost 8 bases. CDR3 sequence reads: CASSLGQGGWAWGYTF. The CDR3 DNA reads as TGTGCCAGCAGCTTAGGACAGGGAGGATGGGCATGGGGCTACACCTTC.

V usage is TRBV28 and J usage is TRBJ2-5; 11 positions match TRBD1. The J segment lost 3 bases and the V segment lost 4 bases, leaving 1 base of the junction unmatched. The CDR3 runs to 14 residues. The V gene's germline CDR1 is MDHEN and CDR2 SYDVKM. The CDR3 is CASSWDRGKETQYF. The CDR3 region has the DNA TGTGCCAGCAGTTGGGACAGGGGGAAAGAGACCCAGTACTTC.

V usage is TRBV6-1 and J usage is TRBJ1-6; D remains ambiguous. Germline V gives CDR1 MNHNS, CDR2 SASEGT. This CDR3 comprises 13 residues. Trimming shortened V by 2 bases and J by 14 bases, and 13 bases separated the two germline ends. Written as DNA, the CDR3 is TGTGCCAGCAGTGAAAGGCAGGTATTTTCCCTCCACTTT. This gives the protein CASSERQVFSLHF.

The CDR3 here is CASSPTDRLYGYTF. CDR3 coding DNA: TGTGCCAGCAGCCCCACGGACAGGCTCTATGGCTACACCTTC. V gene TRBV5-6 combines with J gene TRBJ1-2; 7 positions match TRBD1. This CDR3 is 14 amino acids long. The V and J ends lost 4 bases and 4 bases, in that order; junction bases with no gene match: 7. Germline V gene data show CDR1 as SGHDT and CDR2 as YYEEEE.

V and J are TRBV10-3 and TRBJ2-2; 8 bases align to TRBD1. From germline, CDR1 is ENHRY and CDR2 SYGVKD. V was clipped by 6 bases and J by 4 bases; unmatched bases: 4. CDR3 size: 14 residues. The CDR3 bases are TGTGCCATCAGGAAGGACAGGGCCACCGGGGAGCTGTTTTTT. This sequence encodes CAIRKDRATGELFF.